This TCR beta chain was found in a study of regulatory T cells in long-lasting Graves disease. Library construction for TCR beta used iRepertoire HTBI primers and Arm-PCR of CDR3 regions. TCRdb fed the multiplex PCR reads into MiXCR, producing one record per CDR3 protein. The table lists 500,000 to 800,000 distinct CDR3 sequences, 30% of them singletons, with 35% to 55% in the top ten. Overall study results and limits: Limited sample numbers may have lowered accuracy. Newly diagnosed patients had higher TCR diversity than persistent Graves' patients did.

Time point meaning: persistent/refractory GD, antithyroid drugs over 5 years with positive TRAb. RNA from PBMCs was the source of the TCR library. Those enrolled as patients came out of an endocrinology department in Xi'an, China. Germline V CDR1 and CDR2: SGHRS, YFSETQ. This CDR3 has 15 residues. The V and J ends lost 4 bases and 0 bases respectively, with 13 bases between them. As for this clonotype: Its antigen is as yet unknown.

The chain has TRBV5-1 and TRBJ1-2, with D uncertain. The sequence was collected from a female donor with Graves disease. This specimen consisted of peripheral blood mononuclear cells (PBMCs), obtained when the disease was refractory, from a patient treated with antithyroid drugs. The CDR3 reads CASSVPEATNYGYTF. CDR3 in DNA: TGCGCCAGCAGCGTACCAGAGGCGACTAACTATGGCTACACCTTC.